This is a list of T cell receptor beta chains from one sample in a study of blood T cells in healthy people across ages. TCRdb re-derived calls from the 5' RACE reads in MiXCR, one entry per CDR3 protein. Of some 550,000 distinct CDR3 sequences listed, under 55% are singletons. The sequencing input was blood. The receptor set was obtained from a man aged 80 or over in good health. The CDR3 runs from the conserved cysteine through the conserved F or W. D genes are given only for firm matches. Part of the rows lack a size; the others show once, few, many or a class for expanded clones.

j_call,clone_size,v_call,d_call,cdr3_length,cdr3_nt,cdr3_aa
TRBJ2-1,NA,TRBV5-6,NA,15,TGTGCCAGCAGCTTGGATCTAGTGGGCTACAATGAGCAGTTCTTC,CASSLDLVGYNEQFF
TRBJ2-1,few,TRBV28,NA,12,TGTGCCAGCGAGCGACTTTACAATGAGCAGTTCTTC,CASERLYNEQFF
TRBJ1-6,NA,TRBV20-1,NA,14,TGCAGTGCTAGAACCGGGACGGCCAATTCACCCCTCCACTTT,CSARTGTANSPLHF
TRBJ2-1,few,TRBV7-3,TRBD2,17,TGTGCCAGCAGCTTAACCGGGACTAGCGGGGGGTTGAATGAGCAGTTCTTC,CASSLTGTSGGLNEQFF
TRBJ2-5,few,TRBV3-1,TRBD2,16,TGTGCCAGCAGCTTCGGACTAGCGGGAAGGGGATCGGAGCAGTACTTC,CASSFGLAGRGSEQYF
TRBJ2-7,many,TRBV7-9,TRBD1,13,TGTGCCAGCAGCACAGACAGGGTCAACGAGCAGTACTTC,CASSTDRVNEQYF
TRBJ2-7,NA,TRBV6-2/TRBV6-3,TRBD1,15,TGTGCCAGCAGAACCGGAGGGACAGGGTTTTACGAGCAGTACTTC,CASRTGGTGFYEQYF
TRBJ2-7,NA,TRBV7-2,TRBD1,16,TGTGCCAGCAGCGTACTAAGACAGGGGGCGCCCCGCGAGCAGTACTTC,CASSVLRQGAPREQYF
TRBJ2-2,NA,TRBV28,NA,15,TGTGCCAGCAGTAGAGACTCTGACCTGACCGGGGAGCTGTTTTTT,CASSRDSDLTGELFF
TRBJ2-3,once,TRBV19,NA,12,TGTGCCAGTAGTATAGCTACAGATACGCAGTATTTT,CASSIATDTQYF
TRBJ1-3,NA,TRBV4-3,NA,15,TGCGCCAGCAGCCAGTCGGGAGGGGCTGGAAACACCATATATTTT,CASSQSGGAGNTIYF
TRBJ2-3,NA,TRBV20-1,NA,15,TGCAGTGCTAGCACCGGGCTTGAGGTCGCAGATACGCAGTATTTT,CSASTGLEVADTQYF
TRBJ1-6,NA,TRBV12-3/TRBV12-4,NA,12,TGTGCCAGCAGGTCCGGCAAGGCTCCCCCCCACTTT,CASRSGKAPPHF
TRBJ1-2,few,TRBV10-3,NA,15,TGTGCCATCAGTGAGTCGCTGATTTCTAACTATGGCTACACCTTC,CAISESLISNYGYTF
TRBJ2-5,NA,TRBV20-1,NA,13,TGCAGTGCTAGAGTCCTGGGGCAAGAGACCCAGTACTTC,CSARVLGQETQYF
TRBJ2-7,NA,TRBV24-1,TRBD1,14,TGTGCCACCGGATTGGACAGGTCCAGGGACGAGCAGTACTTC,CATGLDRSRDEQYF
TRBJ2-7,NA,TRBV6-6,TRBD2,15,TGTGCCAGCAGTTGCGCGGCTAGCGGGAGTCTCGAGCAGTACTTC,CASSCAASGSLEQYF
TRBJ2-7,once,TRBV29-1,TRBD1,13,TGCAGCGCTAAGGACAGGAATACCTACGAGCAGTACTTC,CSAKDRNTYEQYF
TRBJ2-1,NA,TRBV18,TRBD2,14,TGTGCCAGCTCACCGACTAGCGGGAGCGATGAGCAGTTCTTC,CASSPTSGSDEQFF
TRBJ1-6,NA,TRBV5-1,TRBD1,15,TGCGCCAGCAGCCCTGCCGACAGGGAAAATTCACCCCTCCACTTT,CASSPADRENSPLHF
TRBJ2-5,NA,TRBV29-1,TRBD1,14,TGCAGCGTTGAAGATAAGGGGGCTGTAGAGACCCAGTACTTC,CSVEDKGAVETQYF
TRBJ1-2,few,TRBV2,NA,14,TGTGCCAGCAGTGAAGCGCGTTCAGTAGATGGCTACACCTTC,CASSEARSVDGYTF
TRBJ1-4,NA,TRBV20-1,TRBD1,18,TGCAGTGCTAGAAGAACCGGGACAGGGGGTGCAACTAATGAAAAACTGTTTTTT,CSARRTGTGGATNEKLFF
TRBJ2-3,NA,TRBV6-2/TRBV6-3,NA,16,TGTGCCAGCAGTTACCCTCGGGGGCTGAGCACAGATACGCAGTATTTT,CASSYPRGLSTDTQYF
TRBJ2-5,few,TRBV4-3,TRBD1,15,TGCGCCAGCAGCCAAGAAGGGCAGGGGGCAGAGACCCAGTACTTC,CASSQEGQGAETQYF
TRBJ1-6,NA,TRBV19,TRBD1,14,TGTGCCACCGCCGGGACAGGGTATAATTCACCCCTCCACTTT,CATAGTGYNSPLHF
TRBJ2-7,few,TRBV28,TRBD2,12,TGTGCAAGTACTAGCGGGGGGTACGAGCAGTACTTC,CASTSGGYEQYF
TRBJ2-5,few,TRBV4-2,NA,16,TGTGCCAGCAGCCAAGATCGAAGATTAATCCAAGAGACCCAGTACTTC,CASSQDRRLIQETQYF
TRBJ1-2,NA,TRBV12-3/TRBV12-4,NA,12,TGTGCCAGCAGTCGGACTGCGGGGGGCTACACCTTC,CASSRTAGGYTF
TRBJ2-1,few,TRBV9,NA,17,TGTGCCAGCAGCCCACCCGCGGGGTCGGACCAGTACAATGAGCAGTTCTTC,CASSPPAGSDQYNEQFF
TRBJ2-1,NA,TRBV25-1,TRBD2,18,TGTGCCAGCAGCGACCTGGTAGCGAGCGGGGGATCGCACAATGAGCAGTTCTTC,CASSDLVASGGSHNEQFF
TRBJ2-1,NA,TRBV3-1,NA,12,TGTGCCAGCAGCAGACTCTCCAATGAGCAGTTCTTC,CASSRLSNEQFF
TRBJ2-7,NA,TRBV4-1,TRBD1,16,TGCGCCAGCAGCCAAGATCTTGGCCAGGGGGTTTACGAGCAGTACTTC,CASSQDLGQGVYEQYF
TRBJ2-5,few,TRBV9,TRBD2,16,TGTGCCAGCAGCGTAGGCGGTAGCGGGATTTTAGAGACCCAGTACTTC,CASSVGGSGILETQYF
TRBJ1-2,NA,TRBV20-1,NA,13,TGCAGTGCCTCACCGACGGAGATCTATGGCTACACCTTC,CSASPTEIYGYTF
TRBJ2-1,NA,TRBV11-2,NA,15,TGTGCCAGCAGCTTAGAGAACTACCTTCGGAATGAGCAGTTCTTC,CASSLENYLRNEQFF
TRBJ2-7,NA,TRBV6-2/TRBV6-3,NA,10,TGTGCCAGCAGCCGGGGAAAGCAGTACTTC,CASSRGKQYF
TRBJ1-5,NA,TRBV20-1,NA,14,TGCAGTGCTTCTGACAGAGCCCCAAATCAGCCCCAGCATTTT,CSASDRAPNQPQHF
TRBJ1-4,NA,TRBV4-3,TRBD1,21,TGCGCCAGCAGCCAAGATTTTGGGGGGACAGCGTTAAAATCAACTAATGAAAAACTGTTTTTT,CASSQDFGGTALKSTNEKLFF
TRBJ2-4,NA,TRBV4-3,NA,13,TGCGCCAGCAGCCTGCAAAAGGACCGTGAGCAGTACTTC,CASSLQKDREQYF
TRBJ1-2,NA,TRBV4-1,NA,14,TGCGCCAGCAGCCAAGGACAAACGAACTATGGCTACACCTTC,CASSQGQTNYGYTF
TRBJ1-1,NA,TRBV7-9,NA,16,TGTGCCAGCAGCTTACCCTTAGCGGTGGGAAATACTGAAGCTTTCTTT,CASSLPLAVGNTEAFF
TRBJ2-3,few,TRBV9,TRBD2,16,TGTGCCAGCAGCGTCCGCGGGACTAGCGGCACAGATACGCAGTATTTT,CASSVRGTSGTDTQYF
TRBJ2-7,NA,TRBV11-1,NA,15,TGTGCCAGCAGCTTAGGGACGGGTGAAACCTACGAGCAGTACTTC,CASSLGTGETYEQYF
TRBJ2-5,few,TRBV20-1,NA,10,TGCAGTGCTAGAGGGTTCGGGCAGTACTTC,CSARGFGQYF
TRBJ2-3,NA,TRBV12-3/TRBV12-4,NA,15,TGTGCCAGCAGTACAGGATCGGGCAACACAGATACGCAGTATTTT,CASSTGSGNTDTQYF
TRBJ2-1,NA,TRBV27,TRBD2,17,TGTGCCAGCAGTCCCGAATCCGGGACTACCAGAGTTAATGAGCAGTTCTTC,CASSPESGTTRVNEQFF
TRBJ1-2,few,TRBV5-6,NA,15,TGTGCCAGCAGCTTGATGACACCGATCAACTATGGCTACACCTTC,CASSLMTPINYGYTF
TRBJ2-7,NA,TRBV4-3,TRBD1,16,TGCGCCAGCAGCCACATTACAGGGGATCAGGCCTACGAGCAGTACTTC,CASSHITGDQAYEQYF
TRBJ2-7,few,TRBV7-2,TRBD2,15,TGTGCCAGCAGCCAAGTGGGACTAGCGGGAGGCGAGCAGTACTTC,CASSQVGLAGGEQYF
TRBJ2-4,NA,TRBV7-2,NA,17,TGTGCCAGCAGCTTAGCGCCCCTGTCCTCTGGGGGGCACAGTCAGTACTTC,CASSLAPLSSGGHSQYF
TRBJ2-7,few,TRBV6-6,TRBD1,14,TGTGCCAGCAGACCAGGGGGCATTTTCTACGAGCAGTACTTC,CASRPGGIFYEQYF
TRBJ1-5,NA,TRBV12-3/TRBV12-4,TRBD1,17,TGTGCCAGCAGTTTAGGGTATGGGGACAGGGGCAATCAGCCCCAGCATTTT,CASSLGYGDRGNQPQHF
TRBJ2-7,many,TRBV6-6,NA,15,TGTGCCAGCAGTTATGATCGGGGGGCGTCCTACGAGCAGTACTTC,CASSYDRGASYEQYF
TRBJ2-7,few,TRBV12-1,NA,17,TGTGCCAGCAGCCCTGGGACTAGCGGGAGAATTTCCTACGAGCAGTACTTC,CASSPGTSGRISYEQYF
TRBJ1-5,NA,TRBV20-1,NA,13,TGCAGTGCTTCCTACGGGACCGATCAGCCCCAGCATTTT,CSASYGTDQPQHF
TRBJ2-4,NA,TRBV12-3/TRBV12-4,NA,16,TGTGCCAGCAGTTTGGGGCTAACTGGGGCCAAAAACATTCGGTACTTC,CASSLGLTGAKNIRYF